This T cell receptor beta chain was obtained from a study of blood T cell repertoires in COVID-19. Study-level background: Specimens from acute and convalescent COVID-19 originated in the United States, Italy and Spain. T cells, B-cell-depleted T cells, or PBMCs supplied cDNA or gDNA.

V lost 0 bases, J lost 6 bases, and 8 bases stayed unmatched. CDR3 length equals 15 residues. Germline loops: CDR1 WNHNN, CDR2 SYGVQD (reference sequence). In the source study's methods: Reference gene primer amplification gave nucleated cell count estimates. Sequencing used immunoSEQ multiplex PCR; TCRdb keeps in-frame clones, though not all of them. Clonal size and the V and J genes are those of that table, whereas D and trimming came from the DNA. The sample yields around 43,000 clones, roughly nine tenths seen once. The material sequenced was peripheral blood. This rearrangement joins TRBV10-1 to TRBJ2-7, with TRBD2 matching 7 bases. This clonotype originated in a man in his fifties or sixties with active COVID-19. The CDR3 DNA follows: TGCGCCAGCAGTGAGTCGGGGAGCGGGAAGGGCGAGCAGTACTTC. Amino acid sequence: CASSESGSGKGEQYF.